The clone carrying this TCR beta chain came up many times. V lost 4 bases, J lost 0 bases, and 12 bases lay in between. The CDR3 totals 15 residues. Germline CDR1 and CDR2: SGHRS and YFSETQ. The data were taken from a study of metastatic and nonmetastatic thyroid tumors. Study overall: Samples came from malignant and benign thyroid patients, and repertoires were compared across blood and tumor or nodule tissue.

MiXCR re-clonotyped the PCR reads for TCRdb. The sample includes 75,000 to 100,000 clones, approximately 11% of them seen just once. All patients were treatment-naive before thyroid surgery. This receptor was taken from a female donor with papillary thyroid cancer or a benign thyroid nodule (not recorded which). Some clones in this sample may be carry-over from other donors' samples. The sequenced sample consisted of blood. The V gene is TRBV5-1, the J gene TRBJ2-3, with D possibly called TRBD1 or TRBD2 (6 bases each). This chain's CDR3 is CASSAGGTSTDTQYF. CDR3 in DNA: TGCGCCAGCAGCGCCGGGGGCACGAGCACAGATACGCAGTATTTT.